This T cell receptor beta chain was identified during a study of CD8 T cells in ankylosing spondylitis. General observations from the study: A number of the motif variants had already been described in reactive arthritis synovial fluid and blood. What appeared characteristic of ankylosing spondylitis blood was a TCR beta motif of eight highly homologous variants. Reportedly, disease-linked clones are significantly enriched in ankylosing spondylitis patients' matched synovial fluid.

TCRdb redid the calling of the 5' RACE reads with MiXCR, one entry per CDR3 protein. This table has under 150,000 distinct CDR3 sequences, 7% to 10% appearing once. CDR3 length equals 12 residues. The germline CDR1 and CDR2 sequences are ENHRY and SYGVKD. This clonotype showed up just once. The target antigen is unknown. A much larger clone lies one base from this, so it may be a read error. V and J are TRBV10-3 and TRBJ2-7; D ambiguous. This TCR was sampled from a male donor with ankylosing spondylitis or in good health (not recorded which). The sequenced sample consisted of blood, either unsorted or a sorted T cell fraction (not recorded which). CDR3 DNA sequence: TGTGCCATCCGTGAGTCTTCAGGACAGCAGTACTTC. This encodes CAIRESSGQQYF.